This passage covers 5 T cell receptor beta chains from one sample sequenced in a study of OX40 agonist ivuxolimab in advanced cancers. The table came from immunoSEQ multiplex PCR; TCRdb's copy has only in-frame clones and leaves some out. The table lists tens of thousands of clones, approximately 88% of them singletons. The starting material was CD4+ or CD8+ T cells sorted from blood, obtained in a trial of the OX40 agonist ivuxolimab. The receptor set was obtained from an adult with an advanced solid tumor such as melanoma, head and neck, liver or kidney cancer.

This sequence joins TRBV2 and TRBJ1-5; 7 nucleotides align to TRBD1. The CDR3 has 14 residues. CDR1 is SNHLY, CDR2 FYNNEI, per germline. With 8 bases clipped from V and 7 bases from J, the junction kept 11 bases outside the gene matches. For the CDR3, the DNA is TGTGCCAGCCAAGACAGGGCTCGTTCCCAGCCCCAGCATTTT. Translation: CASQDRARSQPQHF.

The chain carries TRBV2 and TRBJ2-3, with a weak D call TRBD1 (6 bases). The V end was cut by 6 bases, the J end by 0 bases, with 25 bases between. Germline V CDR1 and CDR2: SNHLY, FYNNEI. CDR3 length: 19 amino acids. The CDR3 region has the DNA TGTGCCAGCAGGAAAAACAGGGTCCCTAGCAGCACTAGCACAGATACGCAGTATTTT. Amino acids: CASRKNRVPSSTSTDTQYF. The full variable domain, its missing parts supplied by reference TRBV2 and TRBJ2-3, is EPEVTQTPSHQVTQMGQEVILRCVPISNHLYFYWYRQILGQKVEFLVSFYNNEISEKSEIFDDQFSVERPDGSNFTLKIRSTKLEDSAMYFCASRKNRVPSSTSTDTQYFGPGTRLTVL.

The chain joins TRBV9 to TRBJ2-7, with D possibly matching TRBD1 (5 bases). The CDR3 runs 13 residues. Deletions cut 0 bases from V and 5 bases from J, with 9 bases between. CDR1 and CDR2 from the germline V gene are SGDLS and YYNGEE. The CDR3 sequence: CASSVEDIDEQYF. In DNA, the CDR3 is TGTGCCAGCAGCGTAGAGGACATCGACGAGCAGTACTTC. Looking up the rest from reference TRBV9 and TRBJ2-7 gives the full variable domain: DSGVTQTPKHLITATGQRVTLRCSPRSGDLSVYWYQQSLDQGLQFLIQYYNGEERAKGNILERFSAQQFPDLHSELNLSSLELGDSALYFCASSVEDIDEQYFGPGTRLTVT.

This chain links TRBV27 with TRBJ2-5, with 7 bases fitting TRBD2. The CDR3 has 14 residues. In germline, CDR1 is MNHEY, CDR2 SMNVEV (reference sequence). V gave up 5 bases and J gave up 5 bases; unmatched junction bases: 8. The CDR3 DNA reads as TGTGCCAGCAGTAGGAACCTGGGGGGGGAGACCCAGTACTTC. This translates into CASSRNLGGETQYF.

A single count supports this clone. Additional DNA sequences in this sample encode the identical CDR3. This sequence joins TRBV5-1 and TRBJ2-2; D may be TRBD1 (6 bases). Germline assignment: CDR1 SGHRS and CDR2 YFSETQ. The CDR3 has 14 amino acids. V lost 4 bases to trimming and J lost 2 bases, with 9 bases between them. The CDR3: CASSPGTNTGELFF. The CDR3 nucleotides read TGCGCCAGCAGCCCCGGGACAAACACCGGGGAGCTGTTTTTT.